The sequence of this T cell receptor beta chain was determined in a study of blood T cell repertoires in COVID-19. Study-wide context: The cDNA or gDNA used as material had been derived from T cells, B-cell-depleted T cells, or PBMCs.

Per germline, CDR1 SGHTA and CDR2 FQGNSA. The CDR3 is 13 residues long. Losses at the gene ends were 1 base for V and 13 bases for J; bases not matched to a gene: 7. The participants were between about 18 and 90 years old and came from 24 US areas. Participant-given clinical history determined each cohort assignment. Original handling: Amplified reference gene primers provided the basis for estimating nucleated cell counts. Repertoires were generated with immunoSEQ multiplex PCR, while TCRdb's copy carries only in-frame clones and drops some. V and J calls and clone size are those listed in that table; D and trimming were worked out from the DNA. The sample contains under 250,000 clones, approximately 83% of which appear only once.

This chain links TRBV7-2 with TRBJ2-1; 7 nucleotides line up with TRBD2. The source is a woman aged 40 to 50 with acute COVID-19. Sequenced material: PBMCs or T cells enriched from blood (not recorded which). CDR3 protein: CASSLVERGSQFF. The DNA for the CDR3 is TGTGCCAGCAGCTTAGTGGAGCGGGGCAGTCAGTTCTTC.